Listed below are T cell receptor beta chains from one sample, sequenced in a study of blood T cell repertoires in COVID-19. Here immunoSEQ multiplex PCR was the method, and the copy in TCRdb shows in-frame clones only, minus some. The sample lists 150,000 to 200,000 clones; 76% were seen once. Sequencing used PBMCs or T cells enriched from blood (not recorded which). Every receptor here comes from a woman between 45 and 60 years old with acute COVID-19. CDR3s include the opening cysteine and the closing phenylalanine or tryptophan. The D gene is left open where the match is weak. Clone size appears in some rows only: once, few, many, or a class for an expanded clone.

d_call,j_call,v_call,clone_size,cdr3_nt,cdr3_aa
TRBD1,TRBJ2-2,TRBV5-1,-,TGCGCCAGCAGCTTGGTAGGTTGGGGACAGGGGATTCTCGCGAACACCGGGGAGCTGTTTTTT,CASSLVGWGQGILANTGELFF
TRBD2,TRBJ2-3,TRBV6-4,-,TGTGCCAGCAGTGACTCTGGCGGGGGGTTCCATACGCAGTATTTT,CASSDSGGGFHTQYF
-,TRBJ2-4,TRBV28,-,TGTGCCAGCAGTCGGGACACAAACATTCAGTACTTC,CASSRDTNIQYF
TRBD1,TRBJ1-1,TRBV10-3,-,TGTGCCATCAGTGAGTCGGGCAGGGGGGCTTTCTTT,CAISESGRGAFF
-,TRBJ1-2,TRBV3-1/TRBV3-2,-,TGTGCCAGCAGCCAACGCGACAGGTTTAACTATGGCTACACCTTC,CASSQRDRFNYGYTF
-,TRBJ2-6,TRBV9,-,TGTGCCAGCAGCGTAGCTGAGGGATCCTACTTTTCTGGGGCCAACGTCCTGACTTTC,CASSVAEGSYFSGANVLTF
-,TRBJ1-4,TRBV7-9,few,TGTGCCAGCAGTACAGGGCACGTTAATGAAAAACTGTTTTTT,CASSTGHVNEKLFF
-,TRBJ2-1,TRBV4-3,-,TGCGCCAGCAGCCGCTTGACAGGTTCTTACAATGAGCAGTTCTTC,CASSRLTGSYNEQFF
-,TRBJ1-1,TRBV10-1,-,TGCGCCAGCAGCTCCTCGGGAGGGGCCGGAGCTTTCTTT,CASSSSGGAGAFF
-,TRBJ1-6,TRBV28,-,TGTGCCAGCAGCTCGCCCAGGGGTAGGAATTCACCCCTCCACTTT,CASSSPRGRNSPLHF
TRBD1,TRBJ1-4,TRBV18,-,TGTGCCAGCTCACCAGGGACAGGATATGAAAAACTGTTTTTT,CASSPGTGYEKLFF
TRBD1,TRBJ2-2,TRBV6-5,-,TGTGCCAGCAGAGGACAGGGTACCGGGGAGCTGTTTTTT,CASRGQGTGELFF
TRBD1,TRBJ2-2,TRBV28,-,TGTGCCAGCAGCTTAGGGGGCGCGGGGAACACCGGGGAGCTGTTTTTT,CASSLGGAGNTGELFF
TRBD1,TRBJ1-6,TRBV4-3,-,TGCGCCAGCAGCCAAGATCTGGACAGGATCTCCTATAATTCACCCCTCCACTTT,CASSQDLDRISYNSPLHF
TRBD2,TRBJ2-3,TRBV6-2/TRBV6-3,-,TGTGCCAGCAGTACGACTAGCGGGGGGGCCGGACCCCATAGCACAGATACGCAGTATTTT,CASSTTSGGAGPHSTDTQYF
-,TRBJ1-3,TRBV7-2,-,TGTGCCAGCAGCTTAGGGGCAGGGGCCAGGGGCACCATATATTTT,CASSLGAGARGTIYF
-,TRBJ2-2,TRBV6-5,-,TGTGCCAGCAACTCAGGCGGGGAGCTGTTTTTT,CASNSGGELFF
-,TRBJ1-5,TRBV24-1,few,TGTGCCACCAGTGATGCGCGAGGAGTACCCCAGCATTTT,CATSDARGVPQHF
TRBD2,TRBJ2-1,TRBV5-4,-,TGTGCCAGCAGCCCGCCTAGCGGGGATTTTGAGCAGTTCTTC,CASSPPSGDFEQFF
TRBD1,TRBJ1-1,TRBV25-1,-,TGTGCCAGCAGTGACTACTCCCGGACAGGGGCGGGCACTGAAGCTTTCTTT,CASSDYSRTGAGTEAFF
TRBD2,TRBJ2-5,TRBV28,-,TGTGCCAGCAGTTCAGGACTAGCGGGGGCCGGGGAGACCCAGTACTTC,CASSSGLAGAGETQYF
-,TRBJ1-2,TRBV9,-,TGTGCCAGCAGCGGTTGGACAGAGCGCAACTATGGCTACACCTTC,CASSGWTERNYGYTF
-,TRBJ1-1,TRBV2,-,TGTGCCAGCAGTGAACGGGGGGGAAGGACTGAAGCTTTCTTT,CASSERGGRTEAFF
-,TRBJ2-5,TRBV7-9,-,TGTGCCAGCAGCAGCCGGGACATACAAGAGACCCAGTACTTC,CASSSRDIQETQYF
-,TRBJ2-5,TRBV7-9,-,TGTGCCAGCAGCGGCCGACAAGAGACCCAGTACTTC,CASSGRQETQYF
-,TRBJ1-5,TRBV27,-,TGTGCCAGCAGTTTACGGGGGAGTGGCAGCAATCAGCCCCAGCATTTT,CASSLRGSGSNQPQHF
-,TRBJ1-5,TRBV10-3,-,TGTGCCATCAGTGACGAGGAGCCGAGGCAGCCCCAGCATTTT,CAISDEEPRQPQHF
-,TRBJ1-5,TRBV7-8,-,TGTGCCAGCAGCTTAGGAATACAGGGCAATCAGCCCCAGCATTTT,CASSLGIQGNQPQHF
-,TRBJ1-4,TRBV11-3,-,TGTGCCAGCAGCGCAGTAAGGGGCGAAAAACTGTTTTTT,CASSAVRGEKLFF
-,TRBJ1-6,TRBV5-1,-,TGCGCCAGCAGAAGCCAGGCTTATAATTCACCCCTCCACTTT,CASRSQAYNSPLHF
-,TRBJ2-5,TRBV4-3,-,TGCGCCAGCAGCCAAGATAGGGGGGAGACCCAGTACTTC,CASSQDRGETQYF
-,TRBJ1-2,TRBV28,few,TGTGCCAGCAGTTTGAAGGGGTCTGGCTACACCTTC,CASSLKGSGYTF
-,TRBJ1-1,TRBV5-1,-,TGCGCCAGCAGCTTGGGTGTCAGTCTAGAGGCTTTCTTT,CASSLGVSLEAFF
TRBD2,TRBJ2-2,TRBV7-8,-,TGTGCCAGCAGCTTTTGGACTAGCGGGGGGGCGAACACCGGGGAGCTGTTTTTT,CASSFWTSGGANTGELFF
-,TRBJ1-2,TRBV21-1,-,TGTGCCCGCCCGGGTGCGAGGGGGTTGGAGTATGGCTACACCTTC,CARPGARGLEYGYTF
TRBD2,TRBJ2-1,TRBV5-6,few,TGTGCCAGCAGCTCCCTAGCGGGGGCAATACCCTCCTACAATGAGCAGTTCTTC,CASSSLAGAIPSYNEQFF
TRBD1,TRBJ2-3,TRBV5-5,-,TGTGCCAGCGATTGGGGACAGGGAGTGCGAGATACGCAGTATTTT,CASDWGQGVRDTQYF
-,TRBJ1-5,TRBV28,few,TGTGCCAGCAGTTTAAGCGGCAATCAGCCCCAGCATTTT,CASSLSGNQPQHF
TRBD1,TRBJ2-2,TRBV3-1/TRBV3-2,-,TGTGCCAGCAGCCGGACAGGGGTCGCCGGGGAGCTGTTTTTT,CASSRTGVAGELFF
TRBD1,TRBJ1-3,TRBV7-2,-,TGTGCCAGCAGCCCCAGCGGACAGGAACCCTCTGGAAACACCATATATTTT,CASSPSGQEPSGNTIYF
TRBD1,TRBJ1-2,TRBV6-5,-,TGTGCCAGCAGTTACGAGACAGGGGGCCCCTATGGCTACACCTTC,CASSYETGGPYGYTF